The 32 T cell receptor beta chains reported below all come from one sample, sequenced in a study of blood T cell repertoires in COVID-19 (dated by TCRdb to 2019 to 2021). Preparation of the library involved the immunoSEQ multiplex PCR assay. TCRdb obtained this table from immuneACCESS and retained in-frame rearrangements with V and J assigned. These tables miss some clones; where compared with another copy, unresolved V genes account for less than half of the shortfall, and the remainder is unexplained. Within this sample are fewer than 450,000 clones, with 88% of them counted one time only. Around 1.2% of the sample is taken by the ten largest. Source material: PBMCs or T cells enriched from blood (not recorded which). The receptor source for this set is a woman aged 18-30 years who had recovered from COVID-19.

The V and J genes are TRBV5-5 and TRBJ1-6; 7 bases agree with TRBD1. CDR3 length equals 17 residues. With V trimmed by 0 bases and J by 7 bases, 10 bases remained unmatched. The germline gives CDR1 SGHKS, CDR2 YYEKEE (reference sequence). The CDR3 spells CASSLAGWGQINSPLHF. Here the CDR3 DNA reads TGTGCCAGCAGCTTGGCAGGATGGGGACAGATAAATTCACCCCTCCACTTT.

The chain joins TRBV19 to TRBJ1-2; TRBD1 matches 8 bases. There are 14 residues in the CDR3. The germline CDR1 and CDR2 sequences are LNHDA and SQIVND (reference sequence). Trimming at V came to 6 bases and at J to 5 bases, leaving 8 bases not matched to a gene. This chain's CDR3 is CASRSGQGLYGYTF. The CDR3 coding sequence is TGTGCCAGTAGGTCCGGACAGGGACTATATGGCTACACCTTC.

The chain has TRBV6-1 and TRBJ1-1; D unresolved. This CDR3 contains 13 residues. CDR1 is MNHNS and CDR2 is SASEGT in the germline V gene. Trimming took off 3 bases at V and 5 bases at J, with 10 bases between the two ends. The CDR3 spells CASSDTGKTEAFF. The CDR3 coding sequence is TGTGCCAGCAGTGATACGGGGAAAACTGAAGCTTTCTTT.

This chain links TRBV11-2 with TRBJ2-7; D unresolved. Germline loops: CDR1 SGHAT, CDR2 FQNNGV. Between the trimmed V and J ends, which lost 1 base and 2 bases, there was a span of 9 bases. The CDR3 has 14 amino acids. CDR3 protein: CASSLVGNPYEQYF. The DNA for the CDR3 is TGTGCCAGCAGCTTAGTTGGCAACCCCTACGAGCAGTACTTC.

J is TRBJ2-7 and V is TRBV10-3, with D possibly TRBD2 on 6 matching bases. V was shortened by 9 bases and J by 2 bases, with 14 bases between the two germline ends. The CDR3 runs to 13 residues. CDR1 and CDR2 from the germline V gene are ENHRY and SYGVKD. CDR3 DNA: TGTGCCATAGGAGGGAAACTCACCTACGAGCAGTACTTC. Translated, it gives CAIGGKLTYEQYF.

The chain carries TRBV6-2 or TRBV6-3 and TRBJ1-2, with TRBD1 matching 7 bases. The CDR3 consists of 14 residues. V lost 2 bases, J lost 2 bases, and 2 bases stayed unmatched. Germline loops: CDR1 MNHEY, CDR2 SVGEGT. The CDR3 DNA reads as TGTGCCAGCAGTTACGGGACAGACAACTATGGCTACACCTTC. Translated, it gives CASSYGTDNYGYTF.

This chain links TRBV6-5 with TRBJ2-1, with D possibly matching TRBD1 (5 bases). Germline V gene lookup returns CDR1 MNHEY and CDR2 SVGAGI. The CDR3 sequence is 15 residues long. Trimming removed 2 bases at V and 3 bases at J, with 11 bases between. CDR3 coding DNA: TGTGCCAGCAGTTACGACAGCGTATACTACAATGAGCAGTTCTTC. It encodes CASSYDSVYYNEQFF.

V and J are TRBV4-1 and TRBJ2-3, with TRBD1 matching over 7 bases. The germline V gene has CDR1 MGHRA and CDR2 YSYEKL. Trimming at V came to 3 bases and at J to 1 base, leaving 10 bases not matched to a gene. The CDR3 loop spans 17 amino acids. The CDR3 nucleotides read TGCGCCAGCAGCCAGGGTGACAGGGTGCCCGGCACAGATACGCAGTATTTT. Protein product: CASSQGDRVPGTDTQYF.

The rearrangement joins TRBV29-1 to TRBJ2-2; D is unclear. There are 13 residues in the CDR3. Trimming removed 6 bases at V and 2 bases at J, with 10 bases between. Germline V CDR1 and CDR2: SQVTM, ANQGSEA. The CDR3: CSVALQNTGELFF. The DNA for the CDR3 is TGCAGCGTCGCATTACAAAACACCGGGGAGCTGTTTTTT.

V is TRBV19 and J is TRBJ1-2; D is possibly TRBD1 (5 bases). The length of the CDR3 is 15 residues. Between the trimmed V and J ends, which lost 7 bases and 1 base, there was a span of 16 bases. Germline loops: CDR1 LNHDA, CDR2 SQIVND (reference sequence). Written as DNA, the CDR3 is TGTGCCAGTACCCCAGGGCGGGGGAATAACTATGGCTACACCTTC. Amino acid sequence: CASTPGRGNNYGYTF.

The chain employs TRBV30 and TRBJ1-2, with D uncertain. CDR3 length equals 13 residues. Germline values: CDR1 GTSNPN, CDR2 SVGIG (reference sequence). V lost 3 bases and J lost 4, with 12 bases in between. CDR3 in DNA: TGTGCCTGGAGATCAGGCAACGCCTATGGCTACACCTTC. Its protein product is CAWRSGNAYGYTF.

CDR3 nucleotide sequence: TGTGCCAGCAGCTTAGCCGAGGGCGGTCCTTCACCCCTCCACTTT. Its translation: CASSLAEGGPSPLHF. The chain is built from TRBV7-9 and TRBJ1-6; D gene uncertain. The CDR3 is 15 amino acids. V dropped 0 bases and J dropped 9 bases, with 12 bases sitting between them. The V gene's germline CDR1 is SEHNR and CDR2 FQNEAQ (reference sequence).

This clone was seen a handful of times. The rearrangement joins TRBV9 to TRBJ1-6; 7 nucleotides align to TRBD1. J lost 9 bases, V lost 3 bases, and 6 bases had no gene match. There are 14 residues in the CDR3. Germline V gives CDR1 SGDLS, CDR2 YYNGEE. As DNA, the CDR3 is TGTGCCAGCAGCGCGCGGGACAGTGCTTCACCCCTCCACTTT. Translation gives CASSARDSASPLHF. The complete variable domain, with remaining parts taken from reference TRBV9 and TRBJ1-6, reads DSGVTQTPKHLITATGQRVTLRCSPRSGDLSVYWYQQSLDQGLQFLIQYYNGEERAKGNILERFSAQQFPDLHSELNLSSLELGDSALYFCASSARDSASPLHFGNGTRLTVT.

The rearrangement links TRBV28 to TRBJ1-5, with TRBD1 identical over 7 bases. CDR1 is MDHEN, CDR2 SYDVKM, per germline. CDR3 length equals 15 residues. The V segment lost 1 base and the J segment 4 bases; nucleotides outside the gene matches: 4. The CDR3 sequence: CASSLYRGLNQPQHF. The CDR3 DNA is TGTGCCAGCAGTTTATACAGGGGCTTAAATCAGCCCCAGCATTTT.

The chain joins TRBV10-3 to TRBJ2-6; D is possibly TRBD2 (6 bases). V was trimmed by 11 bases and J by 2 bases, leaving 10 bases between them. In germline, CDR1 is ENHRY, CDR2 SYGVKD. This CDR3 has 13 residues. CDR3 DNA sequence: TGTGCCGCGGGGCGACCTGGGGCCAACGTCCTGACTTTC. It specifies CAAGRPGANVLTF.

In nucleotides, the CDR3 is TGTGCCAGCAGAGAGACAGGCAGGAATGGCTACACCTTC. Translated: CASRETGRNGYTF. The rearrangement joins TRBV12-3 or TRBV12-4 to TRBJ1-2, with D maybe TRBD1 (6 bases). This CDR3 contains 13 residues. Trimming removed 6 bases at V and 6 bases at J, with 14 bases between.

This CDR3 is CSVASGASSYEQYF. The DNA of the CDR3 is TGCAGCGTCGCCAGCGGGGCCAGCTCCTACGAGCAGTACTTC. This chain uses TRBV29-1 with TRBJ2-7, with 7 bases fitting TRBD2. Germline-derived CDR1 and CDR2 are SQVTM and ANQGSEA. Trimming took 6 bases from V and 0 from J; bases not matched to a gene: 8. This CDR3 spans 14 amino acids.

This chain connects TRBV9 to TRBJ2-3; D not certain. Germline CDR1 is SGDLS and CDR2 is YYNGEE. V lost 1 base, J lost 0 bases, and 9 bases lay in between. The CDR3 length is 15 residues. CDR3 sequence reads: CASSVQSSSTDTQYF. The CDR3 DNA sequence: TGTGCCAGCAGCGTACAGTCCTCTAGCACAGATACGCAGTATTTT.

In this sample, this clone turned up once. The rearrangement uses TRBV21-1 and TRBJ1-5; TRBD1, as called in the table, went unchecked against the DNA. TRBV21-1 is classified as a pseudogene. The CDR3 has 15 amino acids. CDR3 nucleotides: TGTGCCAGCAGCAAAGATAACAGTCACAATCAGCCCCAGCATTTT. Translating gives CASSKDNSHNQPQHF.

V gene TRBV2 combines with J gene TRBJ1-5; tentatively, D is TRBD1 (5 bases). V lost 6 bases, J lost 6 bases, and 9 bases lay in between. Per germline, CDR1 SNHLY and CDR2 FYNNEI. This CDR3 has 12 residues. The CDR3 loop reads CASSADTQPQHF. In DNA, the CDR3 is TGTGCCAGCAGCGCGGACACTCAGCCCCAGCATTTT.

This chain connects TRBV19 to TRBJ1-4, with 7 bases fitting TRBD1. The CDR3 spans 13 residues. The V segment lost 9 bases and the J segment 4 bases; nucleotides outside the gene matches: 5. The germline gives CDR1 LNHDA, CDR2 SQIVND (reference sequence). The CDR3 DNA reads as TGTGCCAGCTCGGGACAGATTAATGAAAAACTGTTTTTT. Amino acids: CASSGQINEKLFF.

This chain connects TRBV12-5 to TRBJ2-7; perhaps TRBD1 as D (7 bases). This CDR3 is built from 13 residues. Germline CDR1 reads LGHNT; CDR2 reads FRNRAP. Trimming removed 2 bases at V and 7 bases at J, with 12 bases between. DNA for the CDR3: TGTGCTAGTGGTTTGAAGGGGGCGGGGGAGCAGTACTTC. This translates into CASGLKGAGEQYF.

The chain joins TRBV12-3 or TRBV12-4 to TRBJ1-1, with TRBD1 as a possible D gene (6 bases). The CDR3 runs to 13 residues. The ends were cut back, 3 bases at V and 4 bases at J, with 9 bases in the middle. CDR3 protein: CASSLGDITEAFF. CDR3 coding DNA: TGTGCCAGCAGTTTGGGGGACATCACTGAAGCTTTCTTT.

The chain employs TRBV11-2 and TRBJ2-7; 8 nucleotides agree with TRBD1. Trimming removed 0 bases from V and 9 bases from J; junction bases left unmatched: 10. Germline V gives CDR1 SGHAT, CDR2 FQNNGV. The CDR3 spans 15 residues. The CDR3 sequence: CASSLDQRTGIGQYF. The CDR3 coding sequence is TGTGCCAGCAGCTTAGATCAGAGGACAGGGATCGGGCAGTACTTC.

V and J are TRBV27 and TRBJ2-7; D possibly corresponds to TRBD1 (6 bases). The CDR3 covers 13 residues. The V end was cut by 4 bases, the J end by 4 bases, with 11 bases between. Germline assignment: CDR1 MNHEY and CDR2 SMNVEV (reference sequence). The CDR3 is CASSSPGAYEQYF. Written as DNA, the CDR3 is TGTGCCAGCAGTTCACCAGGGGCTTACGAGCAGTACTTC.

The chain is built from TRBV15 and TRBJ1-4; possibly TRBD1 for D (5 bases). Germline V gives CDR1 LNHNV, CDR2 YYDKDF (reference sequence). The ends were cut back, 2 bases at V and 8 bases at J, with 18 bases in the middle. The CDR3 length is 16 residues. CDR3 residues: CATSRLPMMGPEKLFF. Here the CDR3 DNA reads TGTGCCACCAGCAGATTGCCTATGATGGGGCCCGAAAAACTGTTTTTT.

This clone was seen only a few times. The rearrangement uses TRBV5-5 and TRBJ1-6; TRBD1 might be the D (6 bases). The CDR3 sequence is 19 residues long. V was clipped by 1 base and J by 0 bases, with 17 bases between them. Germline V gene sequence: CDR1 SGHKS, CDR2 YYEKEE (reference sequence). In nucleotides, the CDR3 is TGTGCCAGCAGCTTGCCCGTAGGTACAGGGAGCTCCTATAATTCACCCCTCCACTTT. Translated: CASSLPVGTGSSYNSPLHF.

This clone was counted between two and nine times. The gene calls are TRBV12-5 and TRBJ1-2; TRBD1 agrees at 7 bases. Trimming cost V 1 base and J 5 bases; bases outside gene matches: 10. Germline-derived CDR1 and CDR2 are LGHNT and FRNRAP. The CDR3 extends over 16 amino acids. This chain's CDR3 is CASGLGGGGGTYGYTF. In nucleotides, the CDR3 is TGTGCTAGTGGTTTGGGAGGAGGGGGCGGAACGTATGGCTACACCTTC. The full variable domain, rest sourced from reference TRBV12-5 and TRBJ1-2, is DARVTQTPRHKVTEMGQEVTMRCQPILGHNTVFWYRQTMMQGLELLAYFRNRAPLDDSGMPKDRFSAEMPDATLATLKIQPSEPRDSAVYFCASGLGGGGGTYGYTFGSGTRLTVV.

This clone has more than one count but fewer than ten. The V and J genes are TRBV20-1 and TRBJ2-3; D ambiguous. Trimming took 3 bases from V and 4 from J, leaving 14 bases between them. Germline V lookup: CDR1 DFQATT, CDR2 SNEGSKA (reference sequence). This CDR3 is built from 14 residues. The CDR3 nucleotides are TGCAGTGCTAGTAGAGGCCAGATCGCAGATACGCAGTATTTT. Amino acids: CSASRGQIADTQYF.

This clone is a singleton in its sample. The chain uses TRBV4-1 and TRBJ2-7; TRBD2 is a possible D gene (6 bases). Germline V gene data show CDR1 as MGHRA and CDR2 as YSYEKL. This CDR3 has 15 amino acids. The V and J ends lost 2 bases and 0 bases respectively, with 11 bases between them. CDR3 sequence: CASSQSLASSYEQYF. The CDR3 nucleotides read TGCGCCAGCAGCCAAAGTCTAGCGAGCTCCTACGAGCAGTACTTC.

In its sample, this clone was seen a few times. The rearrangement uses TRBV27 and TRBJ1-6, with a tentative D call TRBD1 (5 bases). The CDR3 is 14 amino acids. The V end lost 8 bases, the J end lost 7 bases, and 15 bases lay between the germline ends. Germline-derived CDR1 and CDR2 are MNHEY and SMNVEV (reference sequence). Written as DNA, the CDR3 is TGTGCCAGCGGCACGGCCGGGGGAAATTCACCCCTCCACTTT. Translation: CASGTAGGNSPLHF.

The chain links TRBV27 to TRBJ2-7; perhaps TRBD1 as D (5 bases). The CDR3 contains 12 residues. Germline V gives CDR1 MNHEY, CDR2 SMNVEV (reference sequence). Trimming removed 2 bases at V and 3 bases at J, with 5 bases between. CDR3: CASSLDSYEQYF. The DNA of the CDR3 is TGTGCCAGCAGTTTAGACAGCTACGAGCAGTACTTC.